The table lists the clone carrying this T cell receptor beta chain with many counts. The data originate from a study of T cells after yellow fever vaccination. At the level of the study: Researchers used SMART-Seq v4 Ultra Low Input to prepare fractions that had low cell numbers.

The CDR3 runs to 16 residues. From germline, CDR1 is KGHSH and CDR2 LQKENI. Trimming removed 0 bases from V and 9 bases from J, with 18 bases in between. TCRdb reprocessed the 5' RACE reads with MiXCR, giving one entry per CDR3 protein. The table lists under 400,000 distinct CDR3 sequences, around 12% of them singletons. The chain recombines TRBV18 with TRBJ2-1; D tentatively reads TRBD1 or TRBD2 (6 bases each). This receptor was obtained from a man between 18 and 29 years old who received the YFV17D yellow fever vaccine. The sample in question was CD4+ T cells sorted from PBMCs, obtained 15 days after the yellow fever booster vaccination. The CDR3, as DNA: TGTGCCAGCTCACCACCGGCTCCAGGGGAGGTTGGTGAGCAGTTCTTC. This translates into CASSPPAPGEVGEQFF.